This T cell receptor (beta chain) was sequenced during a study of T cell changes during pregnancy in multiple sclerosis. Germline-derived CDR1 and CDR2 are MDHEN and SYDVKM. V lost 4 bases and J 4 bases, leaving 16 bases between the germline ends. CDR3 length equals 15 residues. Profiled with immunoSEQ multiplex PCR; TCRdb holds only in-frame clones, not every one. This table has roughly 100,000 clones, 92% appearing once. Source: peripheral blood, taken after pregnancy. The receptor's source is a female donor with multiple sclerosis, enrolled in a pregnancy study. The chain joins TRBV28 to TRBJ1-1; D is perhaps TRBD1 (5 bases). The CDR3 DNA reads TGTGCCAGCAGTTCCCAAGGACAAAGGGGCACTGAAGCTTTCTTT. Translation gives CASSSQGQRGTEAFF.